These 10 T cell receptor beta chains originate from one sample sequenced in a study of T cells in Graves' hyperthyroidism and ophthalmopathy. Amplification targeted TCR beta CDR3 regions from RNA transcripts. During a first-round RT-PCR of the TCR CDR3, the HTBI primer set was used. TCRdb reprocessed the multiplex PCR reads via MiXCR and lists one record per CDR3 protein. The table has 500,000 to 750,000 distinct CDR3 sequences, 15% to 18% seen once; the top ten hold 6.5% to 8%. Sequenced material: blood. All receptors come from a woman in her twenties or thirties with Graves' hyperthyroidism.

The CDR3 bases are TGCAGTGCCCGGTCCACCCAAGAGACCCAGTACTTC. It is translated as CSARSTQETQYF. This chain connects TRBV20-1 to TRBJ2-5; D uncertain. The V gene lost 6 bases and the J gene lost 1 base, with 9 bases spanning the gap. Germline-derived CDR1 and CDR2 are DFQATT and SNEGSKA (reference sequence). This CDR3 contains 12 residues.

This clonotype was seen many times. CDR3 nucleotides: TGTGCCAGCAGTCTTTGGACAGATACGCAGTATTTT. It specifies CASSLWTDTQYF. The V call is TRBV28, the J call TRBJ2-3; the D is unclear. Trimming took 5 bases from V and 3 from J, leaving 6 bases between them. The length of the CDR3 is 12 residues. Germline V gene lookup returns CDR1 MDHEN and CDR2 SYDVKM.

This rearrangement joins TRBV24-1 to TRBJ2-2, with 7 bases lining up with TRBD2. CDR1 and CDR2 from the germline V gene are KGHDR and SFDVKD. Germline trimming cut 4 bases from V and 5 bases from J; bases unmatched to any gene: 12. CDR3 size: 17 residues. The CDR3 DNA follows: TGTGCCACCAGTGAGCACCACGTGACGGGAGGTACCGGGGAGCTGTTTTTT. This translates into CATSEHHVTGGTGELFF.

This clonotype was seen only a few times. The rearrangement uses TRBV20-1 and TRBJ2-7; tentatively, D is TRBD2 (5 bases). CDR1 is DFQATT, CDR2 SNEGSKA, per germline (reference sequence). V lost 2 bases to trimming and J lost 7 bases, with 18 bases between them. CDR3 size: 14 residues. The CDR3 sequence is CSARNGHGIREQYF. CDR3 nucleotide sequence: TGCAGTGCTAGAAACGGGCACGGGATCAGGGAGCAGTACTTC.

In this sample, this clonotype turned up many times. The rearrangement uses TRBV7-9 and TRBJ2-5; the match to TRBD2 covers 8 bases. V shed 3 bases and J 2 bases; nucleotides not matched to a gene: 8. The CDR3 is 16 residues long. CDR1 and CDR2 (germline): SEHNR, FQNEAQ (reference sequence). CDR3 nucleotides: TGTGCCAGCAGCTTGAAAGCGGGAGCGGGGCAAGAGACCCAGTACTTC. Encoded protein: CASSLKAGAGQETQYF. The complete variable domain, with remaining parts taken from reference TRBV7-9 and TRBJ2-5, reads DTGVSQNPRHKITKRGQNVTFRCDPISEHNRLYWYRQTLGQGPEFLTYFQNEAQLEKSRLLSDRFSAERPKGSFSTLEIQRTEQGDSAMYLCASSLKAGAGQETQYFGPGTRLLVL.

This clonotype was counted at least ten times. The chain carries TRBV20-1 and TRBJ2-7; 7 bases fit TRBD1. The CDR3 totals 12 residues. Losses at the gene ends were 5 bases for V and 1 base for J; bases not matched to a gene: 2. Germline CDR1 reads DFQATT; CDR2 reads SNEGSKA (reference sequence). The CDR3 reads CSASTGSYEQYF. DNA for the CDR3: TGCAGTGCTTCGACAGGGTCCTACGAGCAGTACTTC.

This clonotype came up many times. This chain links TRBV20-1 with TRBJ2-5, with TRBD2 matching 11 bases. The CDR3 sequence is 15 residues long. V lost 2 bases and J lost 3; bases outside the gene matches: 5. Germline V gene lookup returns CDR1 DFQATT and CDR2 SNEGSKA (reference sequence). The CDR3 DNA follows: TGCAGTGCTAGATCCGGGACTAGCGGAAAAGAGACCCAGTACTTC. Its translation: CSARSGTSGKETQYF.

Many counts were recorded for this clonotype. V and J are TRBV12-3 or TRBV12-4 and TRBJ1-5, with 7 nucleotides matching TRBD1. The CDR3 has 16 residues. The V segment lost 8 bases and the J segment 0 bases; nucleotides outside the gene matches: 10. DNA for the CDR3: TGTGCCAGCGCGAAGAGCAGGACAGGTAGCAATCAGCCCCAGCATTTT. This codes for CASAKSRTGSNQPQHF.

This clonotype has at least ten counts. The rearrangement uses TRBV6-1 and TRBJ2-7, with D possibly being TRBD1 or TRBD2 (5 bases each). Deletions cut 6 bases from V and 2 bases from J, with 14 bases between. CDR3 length: 14 residues. Germline CDR1 and CDR2: MNHNS and SASEGT. The CDR3 region is CASRRRGPTYEQYF. The CDR3 region has the DNA TGTGCCAGCAGACGCCGGGGACCAACCTACGAGCAGTACTTC.

This clonotype was observed many times. The V and J genes are TRBV12-3 or TRBV12-4 and TRBJ1-2; unclear D gene. Trimming left V 4 bases short and J 6 bases short, with 12 bases between. CDR3 length: 13 residues. The chain's CDR3 is CASSSATHHGYTF. CDR3 bases: TGTGCCAGCAGTTCTGCGACACATCATGGCTACACCTTC.